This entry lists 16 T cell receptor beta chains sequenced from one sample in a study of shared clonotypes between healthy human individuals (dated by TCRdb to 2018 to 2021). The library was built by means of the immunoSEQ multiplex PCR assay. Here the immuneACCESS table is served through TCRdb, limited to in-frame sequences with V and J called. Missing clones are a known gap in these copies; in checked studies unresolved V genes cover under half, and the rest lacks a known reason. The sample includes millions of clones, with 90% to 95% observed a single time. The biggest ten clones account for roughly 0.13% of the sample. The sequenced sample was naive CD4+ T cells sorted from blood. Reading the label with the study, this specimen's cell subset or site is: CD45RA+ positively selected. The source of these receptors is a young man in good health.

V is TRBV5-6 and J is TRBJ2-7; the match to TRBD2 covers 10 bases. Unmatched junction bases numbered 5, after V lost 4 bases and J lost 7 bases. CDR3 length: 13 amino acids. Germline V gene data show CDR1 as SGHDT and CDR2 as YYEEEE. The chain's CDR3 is CASSPGTSVEQYF. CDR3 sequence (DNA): TGTGCCAGCAGCCCGGGGACTAGCGTTGAGCAGTACTTC.

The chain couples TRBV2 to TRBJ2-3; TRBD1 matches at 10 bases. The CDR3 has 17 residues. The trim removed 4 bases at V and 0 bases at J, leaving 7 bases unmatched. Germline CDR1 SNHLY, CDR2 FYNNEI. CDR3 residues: CASSGGQGWSSTDTQYF. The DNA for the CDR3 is TGTGCCAGCAGTGGGGGACAGGGGTGGTCTAGCACAGATACGCAGTATTTT.

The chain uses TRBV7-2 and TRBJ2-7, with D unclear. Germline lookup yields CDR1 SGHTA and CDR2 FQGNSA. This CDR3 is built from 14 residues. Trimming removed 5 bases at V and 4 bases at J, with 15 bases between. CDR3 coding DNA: TGTGCCAGCAGCCCCGGGCGAATAGGGTACGAGCAGTACTTC. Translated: CASSPGRIGYEQYF.

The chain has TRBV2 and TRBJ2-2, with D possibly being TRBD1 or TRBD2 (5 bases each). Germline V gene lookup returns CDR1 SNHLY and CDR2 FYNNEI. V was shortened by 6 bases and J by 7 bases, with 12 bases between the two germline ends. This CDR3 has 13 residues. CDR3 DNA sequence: TGTGCCAGCAGGGGGGAAGTCGGCGGGGAGCTGTTTTTT. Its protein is CASRGEVGGELFF.

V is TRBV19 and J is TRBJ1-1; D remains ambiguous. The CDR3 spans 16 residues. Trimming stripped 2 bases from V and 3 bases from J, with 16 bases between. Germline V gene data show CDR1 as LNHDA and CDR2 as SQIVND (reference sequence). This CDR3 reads CASSISTGLRDTEAFF. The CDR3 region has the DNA TGTGCCAGTAGTATATCTACGGGATTGCGGGACACTGAAGCTTTCTTT.

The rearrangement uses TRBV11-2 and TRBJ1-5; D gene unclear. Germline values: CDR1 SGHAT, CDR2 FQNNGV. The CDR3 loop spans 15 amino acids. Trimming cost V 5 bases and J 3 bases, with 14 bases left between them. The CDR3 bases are TGTGCCAGCAGCCCTACCCCAGGTCCCAATCAGCCCCAGCATTTT. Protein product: CASSPTPGPNQPQHF.

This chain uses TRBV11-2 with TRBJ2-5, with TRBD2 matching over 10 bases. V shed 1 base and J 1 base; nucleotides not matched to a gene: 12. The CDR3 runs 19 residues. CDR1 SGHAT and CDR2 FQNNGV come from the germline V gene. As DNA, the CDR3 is TGTGCCAGCAGCTTAGCCCCGAGAATAGCGGGGGGAATCCAAGAGACCCAGTACTTC. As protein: CASSLAPRIAGGIQETQYF.

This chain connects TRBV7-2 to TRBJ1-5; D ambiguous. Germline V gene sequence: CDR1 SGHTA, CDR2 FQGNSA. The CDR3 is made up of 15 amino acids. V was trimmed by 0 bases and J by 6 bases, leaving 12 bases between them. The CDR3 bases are TGTGCCAGCAGCTTAGCGTACGTAGGTATTCAGCCCCAGCATTTT. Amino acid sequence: CASSLAYVGIQPQHF.

DNA for the CDR3: TGTGCCAGCTGGGGCGTTAGCACAGATACGCAGTATTTT. It codes for CASWGVSTDTQYF. This sequence joins TRBV27 and TRBJ2-3; a possible D gene is TRBD1 (5 bases). The CDR3 consists of 13 residues. The germline V gene encodes CDR1 MNHEY and CDR2 SMNVEV (reference sequence). The germline V and J ends were trimmed by 8 bases and 0 bases, with 9 bases remaining between them.

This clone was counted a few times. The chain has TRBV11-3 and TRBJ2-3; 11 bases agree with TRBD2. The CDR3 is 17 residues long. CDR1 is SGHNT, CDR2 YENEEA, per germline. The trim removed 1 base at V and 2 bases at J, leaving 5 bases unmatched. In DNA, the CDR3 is TGTGCCAGCAGCTTAGCCTGGACTAGCGGGTACACAGATACGCAGTATTTT. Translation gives CASSLAWTSGYTDTQYF.

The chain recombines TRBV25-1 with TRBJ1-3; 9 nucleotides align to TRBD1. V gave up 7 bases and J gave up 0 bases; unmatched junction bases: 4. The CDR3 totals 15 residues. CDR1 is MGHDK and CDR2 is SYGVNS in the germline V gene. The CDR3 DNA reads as TGTGCCAGCAAGGACAGGGGCTCCTCTGGAAACACCATATATTTT. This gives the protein CASKDRGSSGNTIYF.

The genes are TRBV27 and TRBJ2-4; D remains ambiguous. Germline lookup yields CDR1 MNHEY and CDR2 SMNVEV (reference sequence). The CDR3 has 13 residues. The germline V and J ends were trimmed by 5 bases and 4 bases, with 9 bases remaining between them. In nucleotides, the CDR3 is TGTGCCAGCAGTACCATCTCAAAAAACATTCAGTACTTC. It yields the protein CASSTISKNIQYF.

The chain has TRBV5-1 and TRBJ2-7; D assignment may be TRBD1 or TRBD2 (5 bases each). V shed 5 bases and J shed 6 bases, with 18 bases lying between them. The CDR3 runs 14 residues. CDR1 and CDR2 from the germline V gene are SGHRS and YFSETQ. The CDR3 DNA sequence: TGCGCCAGCAGTCAGGTTCGGGCAGGGACCGAGCAGTACTTC. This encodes CASSQVRAGTEQYF.

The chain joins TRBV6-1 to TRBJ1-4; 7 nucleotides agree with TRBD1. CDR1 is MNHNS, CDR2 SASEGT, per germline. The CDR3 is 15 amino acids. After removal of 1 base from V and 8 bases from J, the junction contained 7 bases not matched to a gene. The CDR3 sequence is CASSEGQGGREKLFF. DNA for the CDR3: TGTGCCAGCAGTGAAGGACAGGGCGGAAGGGAAAAACTGTTTTTT.

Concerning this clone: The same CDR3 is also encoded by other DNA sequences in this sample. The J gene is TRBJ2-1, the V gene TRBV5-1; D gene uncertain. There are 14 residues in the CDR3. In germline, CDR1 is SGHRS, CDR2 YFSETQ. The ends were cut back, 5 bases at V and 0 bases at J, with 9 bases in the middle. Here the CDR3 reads CASSRSGSYNEQFF. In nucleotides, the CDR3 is TGCGCCAGCAGTCGGTCAGGCTCCTACAATGAGCAGTTCTTC.

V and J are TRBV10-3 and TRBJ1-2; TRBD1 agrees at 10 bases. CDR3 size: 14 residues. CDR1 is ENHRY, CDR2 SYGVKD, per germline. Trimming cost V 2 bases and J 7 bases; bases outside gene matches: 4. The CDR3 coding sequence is TGTGCCATCAGTGAGGACAGGGGGCAGGTTGGCTACACCTTC. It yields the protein CAISEDRGQVGYTF.